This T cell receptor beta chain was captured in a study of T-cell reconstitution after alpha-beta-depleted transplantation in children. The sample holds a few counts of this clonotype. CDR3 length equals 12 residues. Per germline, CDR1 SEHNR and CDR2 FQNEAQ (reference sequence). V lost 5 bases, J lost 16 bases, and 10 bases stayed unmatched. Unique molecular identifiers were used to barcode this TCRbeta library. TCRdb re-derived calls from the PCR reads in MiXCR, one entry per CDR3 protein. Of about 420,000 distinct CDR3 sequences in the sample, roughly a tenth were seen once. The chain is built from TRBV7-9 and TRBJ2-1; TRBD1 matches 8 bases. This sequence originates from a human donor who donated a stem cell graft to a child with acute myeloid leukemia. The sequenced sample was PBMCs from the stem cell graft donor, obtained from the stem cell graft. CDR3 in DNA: TGTGCCAGCAGCGCCGACGGGACAGGTCTATTCTTC. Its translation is CASSADGTGLFF.